The next 11 T cell receptor beta chains were all read from a single sample in a study of control samples from healthy donors and cancer patients (dated by TCRdb to 2018 to 2020). The protocol used for the library was the immunoSEQ multiplex PCR assay. The source is immuneACCESS, and TCRdb retained only in-frame sequences with V and J called. Part of the clones is not carried over; for the studies checked, unresolved V genes explain less than half of this, and the remainder is unexplained. The sample has 100,000 to 150,000 clones on record, 87% of them singletons. Together, the top ten hold 2.5% to 3.5% of the sample. Sequencing was performed on blood. The receptors come from a man aged 55 to 70 in good health.

This rearrangement joins TRBV5-6 to TRBJ1-1; D is undetermined. The CDR3 consists of 13 residues. Germline CDR1 reads SGHDT; CDR2 reads YYEEEE. V was trimmed by 0 bases and J by 11 bases, leaving 14 bases between them. The CDR3 region is CASSLEVVREAFF. The CDR3 nucleotides are TGTGCCAGCAGCTTGGAAGTGGTGAGAGAGGCTTTCTTT.

The gene calls are TRBV19 and TRBJ2-1; D might be TRBD1 (6 bases). CDR1 and CDR2 from the germline V gene are LNHDA and SQIVND (reference sequence). The CDR3 is 13 residues long. Trimming cost V 5 bases and J 9 bases, with 14 bases left between them. CDR3: CASSPRTGSEQFF. In DNA form, the CDR3 reads TGTGCCAGTAGTCCCCGAACAGGGTCTGAGCAGTTCTTC.

This clone was recorded a few times. The chain carries TRBV18 and TRBJ1-5; D might be TRBD1 (6 bases). This CDR3 comprises 15 residues. Per germline, CDR1 KGHSH and CDR2 LQKENI. V lost 4 bases, J lost 4 bases, and 14 bases lay in between. This CDR3 reads CASSLTRGANQPQHF. CDR3 in DNA: TGTGCCAGCTCACTTACCCGGGGGGCGAATCAGCCCCAGCATTTT.

The rearrangement uses TRBV19 and TRBJ2-7; 8 bases line up with TRBD1. CDR3 length equals 17 residues. V lost 4 bases to trimming and J lost 2 bases; unmatched junction nucleotides: 13. CDR1 and CDR2 (germline): LNHDA, SQIVND (reference sequence). DNA for the CDR3: TGTGCCAGTAGTACGGACACGGACAGGGCCTTCCCCTACGAGCAGTACTTC. As protein: CASSTDTDRAFPYEQYF.

To note about this clone: The DNA is left out, because the CDR3 cannot be placed on it with certainty; the CDR3 is given as TCRdb lists it. V usage is TRBV5-6 and J usage is TRBJ1-1. Germline V gene lookup returns CDR1 SGHDT and CDR2 YYEEEE. Termini included, the CDR3 measures 15 amino acids. The CDR3: CASSLEVGVGTEAFF.

The rearrangement joins TRBV7-2 to TRBJ1-6, with D unclear. The V gene's germline CDR1 is SGHTA and CDR2 FQGNSA. Trimming removed 2 bases from V and 3 bases from J, with 5 bases in between. The CDR3 runs 14 residues. Here the CDR3 reads CASSLYSYNSPLHF. CDR3 sequence (DNA): TGTGCCAGCAGCTTATACAGCTATAATTCACCCCTCCACTTT.

The chain recombines TRBV5-1 with TRBJ2-3; 12 positions agree with TRBD2. The CDR3 contains 18 residues. Germline lookup yields CDR1 SGHRS and CDR2 YFSETQ. J lost 3 bases, V lost 3 bases, and 11 bases had no gene match. Here the CDR3 reads CASSSWVQLAGGTDTQYF. CDR3 bases: TGCGCCAGCAGCTCCTGGGTCCAACTAGCGGGGGGAACAGATACGCAGTATTTT.

This chain joins TRBV19 and TRBJ2-6, with D hard to call. CDR3 length: 17 residues. Trimming took off 1 base at V and 0 bases at J, with 10 bases between the two ends. Germline-derived CDR1 and CDR2 are LNHDA and SQIVND (reference sequence). The chain's CDR3 is CASSIGVGVSGANVLTF. The CDR3 region has the DNA TGTGCCAGTAGTATAGGGGTAGGAGTCTCTGGGGCCAACGTCCTGACTTTC.

The V gene is TRBV2, the J gene TRBJ1-1, with a weak D call TRBD1 (5 bases). Germline CDR1 and CDR2: SNHLY and FYNNEI. This CDR3 has 14 amino acids. V was pared by 3 bases and J by 5 bases, with 13 bases between. Here the CDR3 reads CASSDQGVLTEAFF. The CDR3 bases are TGTGCCAGCAGTGACCAAGGGGTTTTAACTGAAGCTTTCTTT. Complete variable domain (other parts from reference TRBV2 and TRBJ1-1): EPEVTQTPSHQVTQMGQEVILRCVPISNHLYFYWYRQILGQKVEFLVSFYNNEISEKSEIFDDQFSVERPDGSNFTLKIRSTKLEDSAMYFCASSDQGVLTEAFFGQGTRLTVV.

The rearrangement uses TRBV3-1 (or the pseudogene TRBV3-2) and TRBJ2-3, with 8 nucleotides matching TRBD2. Per the germline V gene, CDR1 is LGHDT and CDR2 is YNNKEL (reference sequence). This CDR3 comprises 14 residues. The J segment lost 6 bases and the V segment lost 4 bases, leaving 6 bases of the junction unmatched. The CDR3 reads CASSLGLAFDTQYF. The CDR3 bases are TGTGCCAGCAGCCTAGGACTAGCTTTTGATACGCAGTATTTT.

CDR3 amino acids: CASSLQGVGQPQHF. DNA of the CDR3: TGTGCCAGCAGTCTTCAGGGGGTAGGGCAGCCCCAGCATTTT. The rearrangement joins TRBV6-6 to TRBJ1-5; TRBD1 agrees at 7 bases. The CDR3 covers 14 residues. The V and J ends lost 5 bases and 7 bases, in that order; junction bases with no gene match: 8. The germline V gene encodes CDR1 MNHNY and CDR2 SVGAGI (reference sequence).